These 25 T cell receptor beta chains were sequenced from one sample in a study of T cell responses to AZD1222 COVID-19 vaccine. Profiled with immunoSEQ multiplex PCR; TCRdb holds only in-frame clones, not every one. The sample comprises approximately 130,000 clones, 80% to 95% of which are singletons, and around 3.1% rests with the top ten. The material was peripheral blood, obtained on day 0 of AZD1222 vaccination. The source of these receptors is an adult in good health.

J is TRBJ2-5 and V is TRBV5-4, with 12 bases fitting TRBD2. CDR1 and CDR2 (germline): SGHNT, YYREEE (reference sequence). Trimming took 4 bases from V and 2 from J; bases not matched to a gene: 18. There are 20 residues in the CDR3. The CDR3: CASSPLRRASGRAEQETQYF. As DNA, the CDR3 is TGTGCCAGCAGCCCACTAAGGCGGGCTAGCGGGAGGGCCGAACAAGAGACCCAGTACTTC.

V gene TRBV5-5 combines with J gene TRBJ2-3; D not certain. V lost 0 bases and J 3 bases, leaving 11 bases between the germline ends. CDR1 is SGHKS and CDR2 is YYEKEE in the germline V gene (reference sequence). This CDR3 contains 15 residues. This chain's CDR3 is CASSLELVSTDTQYF. CDR3 DNA: TGTGCCAGCAGCTTGGAACTGGTATCGACAGATACGCAGTATTTT.

This clone was detected a few times. The chain employs TRBV7-9 and TRBJ2-7; TRBD2 might be the D (6 bases). CDR3 size: 13 residues. V was trimmed by 4 bases and J by 1 base, leaving 8 bases between them. The germline V gene encodes CDR1 SEHNR and CDR2 FQNEAQ (reference sequence). The CDR3 bases are TGTGCCAGCAGCTCCGCGGGGTCCTACGAGCAGTACTTC. It yields the protein CASSSAGSYEQYF.

The chain uses TRBV29-1 and TRBJ1-1; TRBD1 aligns across 7 bases. The CDR3 totals 14 residues. With 4 bases clipped from V and 0 bases from J, the junction kept 5 bases outside the gene matches. From germline, CDR1 is SQVTM and CDR2 ANQGSEA. The CDR3 coding sequence is TGCAGCGTTGCAGGGACAGCCCTGAACACTGAAGCTTTCTTT. It codes for CSVAGTALNTEAFF. Variable domain in full (rest from reference TRBV29-1 and TRBJ1-1): SAVISQKPSRDICQRGTSLTIQCQVDSQVTMMFWYRQQPGQSLTLIATANQGSEATYESGFVIDKFPISRPNLTFSTLTVSNMSPEDSSIYLCSVAGTALNTEAFFGQGTRLTVV.

The CDR3 DNA reads TGTGCCAGCATTGGGAGGGGAGCTTTCTTT. It encodes CASIGRGAFF. The chain uses TRBV27 and TRBJ1-1; perhaps TRBD1 as D (5 bases). This CDR3 contains 10 residues. CDR1 is MNHEY, CDR2 SMNVEV, per germline (reference sequence). Trimming pared 7 bases from V and 10 bases from J, leaving 10 bases between.

The CDR3 DNA reads TGTGCCAGCTCACCACTACTTTCGGGCAATGAGCAGTTCTTC. It translates to CASSPLLSGNEQFF. This chain connects TRBV18 to TRBJ2-1; D ambiguous. The V end was cut by 1 base, the J end by 6 bases, with 10 bases between. The CDR3 consists of 14 residues. Germline V CDR1 and CDR2: KGHSH, LQKENI. The full variable domain, rest sourced from reference TRBV18 and TRBJ2-1, is NAGVMQNPRHLVRRRGQEARLRCSPMKGHSHVYWYRQLPEEGLKFMVYLQKENIIDESGMPKERFSAEFPKEGPSILRIQQVVRGDSAAYFCASSPLLSGNEQFFGPGTRLTVL.

The rearrangement links TRBV7-2 to TRBJ2-1; D not certain. Germline assignment: CDR1 SGHTA and CDR2 FQGNSA. The CDR3 is made up of 12 amino acids. Trimming removed 1 base at V and 5 bases at J, with 3 bases between. This CDR3 is CASSLVHNEQFF. CDR3 DNA: TGTGCCAGCAGCTTAGTGCACAATGAGCAGTTCTTC.

The chain has TRBV29-1 and TRBJ1-3; no clear D gene. The CDR3 length is 16 residues. Trimming took off 4 bases at V and 0 bases at J, with 16 bases between the two ends. From germline, CDR1 is SQVTM and CDR2 ANQGSEA. For the CDR3, the DNA is TGCAGCGTTGTATCGACACCGGGTTACTCTGGAAACACCATATATTTT. Amino acid sequence: CSVVSTPGYSGNTIYF.

This chain connects TRBV28 to TRBJ2-1, with TRBD1 as a possible D gene (5 bases). The CDR3 has 12 residues. V lost 1 base and J lost 9, with 7 bases in between. Looked up from germline, CDR1 is MDHEN and CDR2 is SYDVKM. CDR3: CASSLYGAEQFF. The CDR3 nucleotides are TGTGCCAGCAGTTTATATGGGGCTGAGCAGTTCTTC.

V is TRBV20-1 and J is TRBJ1-2; a possible D gene is TRBD1 (5 bases). V was shortened by 5 bases and J by 4 bases, with 8 bases between the two germline ends. The CDR3 spans 11 residues. Germline V lookup: CDR1 DFQATT, CDR2 SNEGSKA (reference sequence). This CDR3 reads CSAGTAYGYTF. CDR3 coding DNA: TGCAGTGCTGGGACGGCCTATGGCTACACCTTC.

The rearrangement links TRBV5-1 to TRBJ1-2; maybe TRBD1 (6 bases). This CDR3 comprises 13 residues. CDR1 SGHRS and CDR2 YFSETQ come from the germline V gene. V dropped 1 base and J dropped 6 bases, with 10 bases sitting between them. The CDR3 DNA reads as TGCGCCAGCAGCTTGCAGGGGTACGATGGCTACACCTTC. Amino acid sequence: CASSLQGYDGYTF.

This sequence joins TRBV18 and TRBJ2-7; D gene unclear. Germline V gene sequence: CDR1 KGHSH, CDR2 LQKENI. V was clipped by 3 bases and J by 4 bases, with 13 bases between them. The CDR3 covers 14 residues. In DNA, the CDR3 is TGTGCCAGCTCACCCAGGCCGGGTGTTTACGAGCAGTACTTC. Translated: CASSPRPGVYEQYF.

The V call is TRBV27, the J call TRBJ1-1; TRBD1 might be the D (5 bases). V lost 6 bases to trimming and J lost 5 bases, with 22 bases between them. Germline-derived CDR1 and CDR2 are MNHEY and SMNVEV (reference sequence). The CDR3 is made up of 16 amino acids. The CDR3 sequence: CASSLGTLKGWTEAFF. DNA of the CDR3: TGTGCCAGCAGCCTGGGGACCCTCAAGGGGTGGACTGAAGCTTTCTTT.

The rearrangement links TRBV5-1 to TRBJ2-1; 11 bases agree with TRBD2. The CDR3 totals 14 residues. The V gene's germline CDR1 is SGHRS and CDR2 YFSETQ. Trimming at V came to 4 bases and at J to 9 bases, leaving 6 bases not matched to a gene. Here the CDR3 DNA reads TGCGCCAGCAGCGCCACTAGCGGGAGTGGTGAGCAGTTCTTC. Translating gives CASSATSGSGEQFF.

For the CDR3, the DNA is TGTGCCAGCAGCCCGGACAGCGCAGCTAACTATGGCTACACCTTC. Translating it yields CASSPDSAANYGYTF. The genes are TRBV11-2 and TRBJ1-2; TRBD1 is a possible D gene (6 bases). This CDR3 contains 15 residues. Trimming removed 5 bases at V and 0 bases at J, with 13 bases between. Germline CDR1 is SGHAT and CDR2 is FQNNGV.

The genes are TRBV15 and TRBJ2-3; 7 nucleotides agree with TRBD2. The CDR3 is 17 residues long. The V segment lost 0 bases and the J segment 8 bases; nucleotides outside the gene matches: 14. CDR1 and CDR2 (germline): LNHNV, YYDKDF (reference sequence). As DNA, the CDR3 is TGTGCCACCAGCAGAGATTCGGCGGGAGCCGGCATAGGTACGCAGTATTTT. Residues: CATSRDSAGAGIGTQYF.

The chain has TRBV15 and TRBJ1-2; D is ambiguous. Germline loops: CDR1 LNHNV, CDR2 YYDKDF (reference sequence). The CDR3 runs to 14 residues. V gave up 0 bases and J gave up 0 bases, with 5 bases separating them. CDR3 in amino acids: CATSRDITNYGYTF. The CDR3 DNA follows: TGTGCCACCAGCAGAGATATAACTAACTATGGCTACACCTTC.

The chain is built from TRBV27 and TRBJ1-3, with 8 bases matching TRBD1. CDR1 MNHEY and CDR2 SMNVEV come from the germline V gene (reference sequence). This CDR3 has 15 amino acids. Unmatched junction bases numbered 6, after V lost 6 bases and J lost 2 bases. The CDR3 nucleotides read TGTGCCAGCAGGTCAGGGGGCAACGCTGGAAACACCATATATTTT. Its protein product is CASRSGGNAGNTIYF.

For the CDR3, the DNA is TGTGCCAGTCGCGCCAGGGGGCACACTGAAGCTTTCTTT. Amino acids: CASRARGHTEAFF. The chain joins TRBV25-1 to TRBJ1-1; TRBD1 aligns across 8 bases. V gave up 9 bases and J gave up 3 bases; unmatched junction bases: 6. This CDR3 has 13 amino acids. In germline, CDR1 is MGHDK, CDR2 SYGVNS.

The V call is TRBV7-6, the J call TRBJ1-1, with D uncertain. Per the germline V gene, CDR1 is SGHVS and CDR2 is FNYEAQ. This CDR3 spans 18 amino acids. V lost 2 bases and J 0 bases, leaving 19 bases between the germline ends. CDR3 coding DNA: TGTGCCAGCAGCTTAATCCCTCCGAAATACTACCTGAACACTGAAGCTTTCTTT. Protein sequence: CASSLIPPKYYLNTEAFF.

The V and J genes are TRBV28 and TRBJ2-3, with 9 positions matching TRBD2. This CDR3 has 20 amino acids. The germline CDR1 and CDR2 sequences are MDHEN and SYDVKM. V was pared by 6 bases and J by 4 bases, with 23 bases of the junction left unmatched. The CDR3 bases are TGTGCCAGCAGCCTGACGGGGAGGGTAGCGGGAGATCGGAGGGCAGATACGCAGTATTTT. Protein product: CASSLTGRVAGDRRADTQYF.

In regard to this clone: This sample also contains other DNA sequences that code for the same CDR3. V usage is TRBV28 and J usage is TRBJ1-1; D remains ambiguous. This CDR3 contains 13 residues. The germline gives CDR1 MDHEN, CDR2 SYDVKM. Trimming cost V 3 bases and J 0 bases, with 5 bases left between them. The chain's CDR3 is CASSFSLNTEAFF. The CDR3 coding sequence is TGTGCCAGCAGTTTCAGCCTGAACACTGAAGCTTTCTTT.

The V and J genes are TRBV28 and TRBJ1-4; D remains ambiguous. Germline assignment: CDR1 MDHEN and CDR2 SYDVKM. Trimming stripped 5 bases from V and 0 bases from J, with 10 bases between. CDR3 length: 15 amino acids. Written as DNA, the CDR3 is TGTGCCAGCAGTGGCAGAGATGCAACTAATGAAAAACTGTTTTTT. Amino acids: CASSGRDATNEKLFF.

CDR3 sequence: CASSSYRDGNYGYTF. The CDR3 DNA is TGTGCCAGTAGTAGCTACAGGGATGGGAACTATGGCTACACCTTC. The rearrangement uses TRBV19 and TRBJ1-2, with a possible D match to TRBD1 (6 bases). This CDR3 comprises 15 residues. The germline V gene has CDR1 LNHDA and CDR2 SQIVND (reference sequence). The V end lost 4 bases, the J end lost 2 bases, and 14 bases lay between the germline ends.

The genes are TRBV11-2 and TRBJ2-5; 12 nucleotides agree with TRBD2. Per germline, CDR1 SGHAT and CDR2 FQNNGV. The CDR3 is made up of 16 amino acids. V lost 4 bases to trimming and J lost 5 bases; unmatched junction nucleotides: 8. CDR3 in DNA: TGTGCCAGCAGCTCGGGACTAGCGGGTATTCCGGAGACCCAGTACTTC. Translation: CASSSGLAGIPETQYF.